This T cell receptor beta chain was sequenced in a study of cytomegalovirus exposure and HLA in healthy donors. This CDR3 contains 12 residues. CDR1 and CDR2 from the germline V gene are SNHLY and FYNNEI. TCRdb's copy holds only in-frame clones and misses some; the assay was immunoSEQ multiplex PCR. The data contain 140,000 to 150,000 clones, approximately 94% of them singletons. Details on this clone: One end of the junction fails to match germline, which may point to a read error.

The sequence was obtained from a man between 18 and 35 years old in good health and CMV-seropositive. The chain has TRBV2 and TRBJ1-2, with 9 bases that match TRBD1. Material for sequencing was PBMCs. The CDR3 coding sequence is TGTGCCAGCAGTGAAGGCGGACAGGGGTACTACTTC. It is translated as CASSEGGQGYYF.